This is a list of T cell receptor beta chains from one sample in a study of OX40 agonist ivuxolimab in advanced cancers. The table came from immunoSEQ multiplex PCR; TCRdb's copy has only in-frame clones and leaves some out. The profile shows roughly 65,000 clones, around 90% of them singletons. Source: CD4+ or CD8+ T cells sorted from blood, taken in a trial of the OX40 agonist ivuxolimab. These receptors were obtained from an adult with an advanced solid tumor such as melanoma, head and neck, liver or kidney cancer. CDR3s include the opening cysteine and the closing phenylalanine or tryptophan. D genes are given only for firm matches. A clone size is listed for some rows: how often the clone was seen (once, few, many), or a class if it is expanded.

j_gene: TRBJ1-1; v_gene: TRBV28; abundance: once; d_gene: NA; len: 14; CDR3aa: CASNPPFRDTEAFF; CDR3nt: TGTGCCAGCAACCCCCCATTTAGGGACACTGAAGCTTTCTTT
j_gene: TRBJ2-7; v_gene: TRBV5-4; abundance: once; d_gene: TRBD1; len: 14; CDR3aa: CASSPAGGPYEQYF; CDR3nt: TGTGCCAGCAGCCCGGCAGGGGGTCCCTACGAGCAGTACTTC
j_gene: TRBJ2-7; v_gene: TRBV6-1; abundance: NA; d_gene: NA; len: 11; CDR3aa: CASSEGYEQYF; CDR3nt: TGTGCCAGCAGTGAAGGCTACGAGCAGTACTTC
j_gene: TRBJ1-1; v_gene: TRBV25-1; abundance: once; d_gene: NA; len: 15; CDR3aa: CASSDLEGENTEAFF; CDR3nt: TGTGCCAGCAGTGATTTGGAGGGAGAAAACACTGAAGCTTTCTTT
j_gene: TRBJ2-1; v_gene: TRBV28; abundance: once; d_gene: TRBD2; len: 16; CDR3aa: CASSLLASGSYNEQFF; CDR3nt: TGTGCCAGCAGTTTACTAGCTAGCGGCTCCTACAATGAGCAGTTCTTC
j_gene: TRBJ1-2; v_gene: TRBV7-2; abundance: NA; d_gene: TRBD1; len: 13; CDR3aa: CASSFWTGEGYTF; CDR3nt: TGTGCCAGCAGCTTTTGGACAGGGGAGGGCTACACCTTC
j_gene: TRBJ2-7; v_gene: TRBV7-2; abundance: NA; d_gene: NA; len: 12; CDR3aa: CASSWNKGEQYF; CDR3nt: TGTGCCAGCAGCTGGAATAAGGGCGAGCAGTACTTC
j_gene: TRBJ1-1; v_gene: TRBV15; abundance: NA; d_gene: NA; len: 13; CDR3aa: CATSRDVNTEAFF; CDR3nt: TGTGCCACCAGCAGAGATGTGAACACTGAAGCTTTCTTT
j_gene: TRBJ1-4; v_gene: TRBV6-1; abundance: few; d_gene: NA; len: 15; CDR3aa: CASSRPGRGNEKLFF; CDR3nt: TGTGCCAGCAGTAGACCGGGACGGGGGAATGAAAAACTGTTTTTT
j_gene: TRBJ2-5; v_gene: TRBV27; abundance: NA; d_gene: TRBD1; len: 15; CDR3aa: CASSLSGRGPETQYF; CDR3nt: TGTGCCAGCAGTTTAAGTGGCAGGGGGCCCGAGACCCAGTACTTC
j_gene: TRBJ1-2; v_gene: TRBV30; abundance: NA; d_gene: TRBD1; len: 12; CDR3aa: CAWSPRQGSYTF; CDR3nt: TGTGCCTGGAGTCCGAGACAGGGGAGCTACACCTTC
j_gene: TRBJ2-1; v_gene: TRBV25-1; abundance: NA; d_gene: TRBD1; len: 13; CDR3aa: CASWGTVYNEQFF; CDR3nt: TGTGCCAGCTGGGGGACAGTCTACAATGAGCAGTTCTTC
j_gene: TRBJ1-4; v_gene: TRBV19; abundance: NA; d_gene: TRBD1; len: 15; CDR3aa: CASNPGGSANEKLFF; CDR3nt: TGTGCCAGTAACCCAGGGGGCTCGGCTAATGAAAAACTGTTTTTT
j_gene: TRBJ1-3; v_gene: TRBV28; abundance: NA; d_gene: NA; len: 13; CDR3aa: CASEPGLGNTIYF; CDR3nt: TGTGCCAGCGAGCCGGGGCTCGGAAACACCATATATTTT
j_gene: TRBJ2-2; v_gene: TRBV6-1; abundance: NA; d_gene: TRBD2; len: 15; CDR3aa: CASIEISGSTGELFF; CDR3nt: TGTGCCAGCATCGAGATTAGCGGGAGTACCGGGGAGCTGTTTTTT
j_gene: TRBJ1-1; v_gene: TRBV4-1; abundance: NA; d_gene: TRBD1; len: 17; CDR3aa: CASSSTGTGGRNTEAFF; CDR3nt: TGCGCCAGCAGCTCAACGGGGACAGGGGGCCGGAACACTGAAGCTTTCTTT
j_gene: TRBJ2-7; v_gene: TRBV7-2; abundance: NA; d_gene: TRBD1; len: 13; CDR3aa: CASSRDRADEQYF; CDR3nt: TGTGCCAGCAGCAGGGACAGGGCTGACGAGCAGTACTTC
j_gene: TRBJ2-2; v_gene: TRBV5-4; abundance: NA; d_gene: NA; len: 17; CDR3aa: CASSLGGRSEGTGELFF; CDR3nt: TGTGCCAGCAGCTTGGGGGGACGGAGCGAGGGGACCGGGGAGCTGTTTTTT
j_gene: TRBJ2-1; v_gene: TRBV7-9; abundance: NA; d_gene: TRBD2; len: 14; CDR3aa: CASSLLSHGGILFF; CDR3nt: TGTGCCAGCAGCTTATTAAGTCACGGGGGGATTCTGTTCTTC
j_gene: TRBJ2-3; v_gene: TRBV5-4; abundance: NA; d_gene: NA; len: 13; CDR3aa: CASSLVGEDTQYF; CDR3nt: TGTGCCAGCAGCTTGGTCGGGGAAGATACGCAGTATTTT
j_gene: TRBJ2-5; v_gene: TRBV28; abundance: NA; d_gene: NA; len: 17; CDR3aa: CASTPGGLRVGGETQYF; CDR3nt: TGTGCCAGCACACCGGGGGGCCTACGAGTCGGTGGCGAGACCCAGTACTTC
j_gene: TRBJ2-3; v_gene: TRBV28; abundance: NA; d_gene: NA; len: 10; CDR3aa: CASGADTQYF; CDR3nt: TGTGCCAGCGGGGCAGATACGCAGTATTTT
j_gene: TRBJ1-1; v_gene: TRBV6-5; abundance: NA; d_gene: TRBD1; len: 16; CDR3aa: CASSYLPGQGNTEAFF; CDR3nt: TGTGCCAGCAGTTACTTACCGGGACAGGGGAACACTGAAGCTTTCTTT
j_gene: TRBJ1-5; v_gene: TRBV7-2; abundance: NA; d_gene: NA; len: 17; CDR3aa: CASSLETPGRWDQPQHF; CDR3nt: TGTGCCAGCAGCTTAGAAACCCCGGGCCGGTGGGATCAGCCCCAGCATTTT
j_gene: TRBJ1-2; v_gene: TRBV5-8; abundance: NA; d_gene: TRBD1; len: 14; CDR3aa: CASSLKGGHYGYTF; CDR3nt: TGTGCCAGCAGCTTGAAAGGGGGCCACTATGGCTACACCTTC
j_gene: TRBJ1-2; v_gene: TRBV4-3; abundance: NA; d_gene: NA; len: 14; CDR3aa: CASSQDGRGGGYTF; CDR3nt: TGCGCCAGCAGCCAAGATGGTAGGGGAGGGGGCTACACCTTC
j_gene: TRBJ2-3; v_gene: TRBV30; abundance: NA; d_gene: TRBD2; len: 18; CDR3aa: CAWTKSRGSSRITDTQYF; CDR3nt: TGTGCCTGGACGAAATCTCGCGGGAGTAGCCGTATCACAGATACGCAGTATTTT
j_gene: TRBJ1-5; v_gene: TRBV5-1; abundance: NA; d_gene: NA; len: 9; CDR3aa: CASSPPQHF; CDR3nt: TGCGCCAGCAGCCCGCCCCAGCATTTT
j_gene: TRBJ2-6; v_gene: TRBV11-2; abundance: NA; d_gene: TRBD2; len: 15; CDR3aa: CASSPGGSGANVLTF; CDR3nt: TGTGCCAGCAGCCCCGGGGGGTCTGGGGCCAACGTCCTGACTTTC
j_gene: TRBJ1-4; v_gene: TRBV6-5; abundance: NA; d_gene: NA; len: 14; CDR3aa: CASSYPPLGEKLFF; CDR3nt: TGTGCCAGCAGTTACCCTCCCCTCGGCGAAAAACTGTTTTTT
j_gene: TRBJ1-2; v_gene: TRBV5-1; abundance: NA; d_gene: TRBD1; len: 13; CDR3aa: CASSKGQGRSYTF; CDR3nt: TGCGCCAGCAGCAAGGGACAGGGACGAAGCTACACCTTC
j_gene: TRBJ1-2; v_gene: TRBV6-1; abundance: NA; d_gene: NA; len: 15; CDR3aa: CASSIGGGTNYGYTF; CDR3nt: TGTGCCAGCAGTATAGGGGGGGGTACTAACTATGGCTACACCTTC
j_gene: TRBJ1-5; v_gene: TRBV30; abundance: few; d_gene: NA; len: 15; CDR3aa: CAWSVKGWGYQPQHF; CDR3nt: TGTGCCTGGAGTGTGAAGGGTTGGGGATATCAGCCCCAGCATTTT
j_gene: TRBJ2-5; v_gene: TRBV9; abundance: NA; d_gene: TRBD1; len: 14; CDR3aa: CASSGTGGSETQYF; CDR3nt: TGTGCCAGCAGCGGGACAGGGGGCTCAGAGACCCAGTACTTC
j_gene: TRBJ1-3; v_gene: TRBV28; abundance: NA; d_gene: NA; len: 15; CDR3aa: CASSLEGVGGNTIYF; CDR3nt: TGTGCCAGCAGTTTAGAGGGAGTGGGGGGAAACACCATATATTTT
j_gene: TRBJ2-3; v_gene: TRBV2; abundance: NA; d_gene: NA; len: 16; CDR3aa: CASRPQLVRGTDTQYF; CDR3nt: TGTGCCAGCAGACCCCAACTAGTTAGGGGCACAGATACGCAGTATTTT
j_gene: TRBJ1-2; v_gene: TRBV4-1; abundance: NA; d_gene: NA; len: 13; CDR3aa: CASSHPLRYGYTF; CDR3nt: TGCGCCAGCAGCCATCCACTGCGCTATGGCTACACCTTC
j_gene: TRBJ2-2; v_gene: TRBV6-5; abundance: NA; d_gene: NA; len: 11; CDR3aa: CASSSHRELFF; CDR3nt: TGTGCCAGCAGTAGCCACCGGGAGCTGTTTTTT
j_gene: TRBJ1-2; v_gene: TRBV28; abundance: NA; d_gene: TRBD1; len: 12; CDR3aa: CASTTGDYGYTF; CDR3nt: TGTGCCAGCACTACAGGGGACTATGGCTACACCTTC
j_gene: TRBJ1-2; v_gene: TRBV4-3; abundance: few; d_gene: NA; len: 16; CDR3aa: CASSQGGTRSPYGYTF; CDR3nt: TGCGCCAGCAGCCAGGGCGGGACTCGCAGCCCATATGGCTACACCTTC
j_gene: TRBJ2-5; v_gene: TRBV29-1; abundance: NA; d_gene: NA; len: 13; CDR3aa: CSAAGLMGETQYF; CDR3nt: TGCAGCGCCGCGGGGCTAATGGGAGAGACCCAGTACTTC
j_gene: TRBJ2-2; v_gene: TRBV7-2; abundance: many; d_gene: TRBD2; len: 16; CDR3aa: CASKAPAGVWTGELFF; CDR3nt: TGTGCCAGCAAAGCGCCAGCGGGAGTGTGGACCGGGGAGCTGTTTTTT
j_gene: TRBJ2-7; v_gene: TRBV7-9; abundance: NA; d_gene: TRBD1; len: 14; CDR3aa: CASSLTGVSYEQYF; CDR3nt: TGTGCCAGCAGCTTGACAGGGGTCTCCTACGAGCAGTACTTC
j_gene: TRBJ1-1; v_gene: TRBV11-2; abundance: NA; d_gene: NA; len: 15; CDR3aa: CASSLVAEKNTEAFF; CDR3nt: TGTGCCAGCAGCTTAGTCGCCGAGAAGAACACTGAAGCTTTCTTT
j_gene: TRBJ1-5; v_gene: TRBV7-9; abundance: NA; d_gene: TRBD1; len: 14; CDR3aa: CASRGTGHDQPQHF; CDR3nt: TGTGCCAGCAGGGGGACAGGGCACGATCAGCCCCAGCATTTT
j_gene: TRBJ1-6; v_gene: TRBV7-9; abundance: NA; d_gene: NA; len: 13; CDR3aa: CASSPQGNSPLHF; CDR3nt: TGTGCCAGCAGCCCCCAAGGGAATTCACCCCTCCACTTT
j_gene: TRBJ2-5; v_gene: TRBV6-6; abundance: NA; d_gene: TRBD2; len: 15; CDR3aa: CASSYTTSGQETQYF; CDR3nt: TGTGCCAGCAGTTACACAACTAGCGGCCAAGAGACCCAGTACTTC
j_gene: TRBJ2-5; v_gene: TRBV29-1; abundance: NA; d_gene: NA; len: 12; CDR3aa: CSVGTLLETQYF; CDR3nt: TGCAGCGTTGGCACCCTCCTAGAGACCCAGTACTTC
j_gene: TRBJ2-7; v_gene: TRBV18; abundance: NA; d_gene: NA; len: 14; CDR3aa: CASSPPSRRDEQYF; CDR3nt: TGTGCCAGCTCACCACCCTCCAGACGGGACGAGCAGTACTTC
j_gene: TRBJ1-2; v_gene: TRBV6-5; abundance: NA; d_gene: TRBD1; len: 13; CDR3aa: CASSFRGPYGYTF; CDR3nt: TGTGCCAGCAGTTTTAGGGGGCCGTATGGCTACACCTTC
j_gene: TRBJ2-1; v_gene: TRBV21-1; abundance: NA; d_gene: NA; len: 15; CDR3aa: CASSKGDRGANEQFF; CDR3nt: TGTGCCAGCAGCAAAGGGGATCGGGGGGCCAATGAGCAGTTCTTC
j_gene: TRBJ2-3; v_gene: TRBV7-2; abundance: NA; d_gene: TRBD2; len: 17; CDR3aa: CASSLLPSGGAGDTQYF; CDR3nt: TGTGCCAGCAGCTTACTACCTAGCGGGGGGGCCGGAGATACGCAGTATTTT
j_gene: TRBJ1-1; v_gene: TRBV21-1; abundance: NA; d_gene: NA; len: 15; CDR3aa: CASSGRDRVNTEAFF; CDR3nt: TGTGCCAGCAGCGGGCGGGACAGGGTGAACACTGAAGCTTTCTTT
j_gene: TRBJ2-5; v_gene: TRBV27; abundance: NA; d_gene: TRBD2; len: 16; CDR3aa: CASSPNSGGGVRTQYF; CDR3nt: TGTGCCAGCAGTCCCAATAGCGGGGGGGGTGTTCGGACCCAGTACTTC
j_gene: TRBJ2-2; v_gene: TRBV9; abundance: NA; d_gene: NA; len: 15; CDR3aa: CARPFALAPTGELFF; CDR3nt: TGTGCCAGGCCTTTTGCCCTAGCGCCCACCGGGGAGCTGTTTTTT
j_gene: TRBJ1-1; v_gene: TRBV5-4; abundance: few; d_gene: NA; len: 14; CDR3aa: CASSPGIVVTEAFF; CDR3nt: TGTGCCAGCAGCCCGGGAATTGTGGTCACTGAAGCTTTCTTT
j_gene: TRBJ2-1; v_gene: TRBV30; abundance: NA; d_gene: TRBD1; len: 17; CDR3aa: CAWSVRGARGLNNEQFF; CDR3nt: TGTGCCTGGAGTGTACGAGGGGCCAGGGGGCTGAACAATGAGCAGTTCTTC
j_gene: TRBJ2-2; v_gene: TRBV7-9; abundance: NA; d_gene: TRBD1; len: 15; CDR3aa: CASSTGQGNTGELFF; CDR3nt: TGTGCCAGCAGCACGGGACAGGGGAACACCGGGGAGCTGTTTTTT
j_gene: TRBJ2-5; v_gene: TRBV5-1; abundance: NA; d_gene: NA; len: 13; CDR3aa: CASSLLDFKTQYF; CDR3nt: TGCGCCAGCAGCTTGCTTGATTTTAAGACCCAGTACTTC
j_gene: TRBJ2-7; v_gene: TRBV4-1; abundance: NA; d_gene: TRBD1; len: 16; CDR3aa: CASSQRIGTGIYEQYF; CDR3nt: TGCGCCAGCAGCCAAAGAATCGGGACAGGGATCTACGAGCAGTACTTC